A selection of T cell receptor beta chains follows, all from one sample in a study of control samples from healthy donors and cancer patients. Sequencing used immunoSEQ multiplex PCR; TCRdb keeps in-frame clones, though not all of them. Among about 92,000 clones listed, roughly 82% were seen once. The specimen sequenced was blood. The receptor set was obtained from a woman aged 55 to 70 in good health. Each CDR3 is given with its conserved first and last residue. D genes are given only for firm matches. Only part of the rows carry a size: once, few, many, or a class if the clone is expanded.

j_call	d_call	clone_size	v_call	cdr3_nt	cdr3_aa
TRBJ1-4	-	-	TRBV4-3	TGCGCCAGCAGCCGCTCCAGCACAGCCCTTGATGAAAAACTGTTTTTT	CASSRSSTALDEKLFF
TRBJ1-5	-	-	TRBV6-5	TGTGCCAGCAGTTACGTGGGGGCTGGCAATCAGCCCCAGCATTTT	CASSYVGAGNQPQHF
TRBJ1-1	-	-	TRBV29-1	TGCAGCGTTGGGGAGAAACTGAACACTGAAGCTTTCTTT	CSVGEKLNTEAFF
TRBJ1-2	TRBD1	once	TRBV5-6	TGTGCCAGCAGCTCCGGGACAGGGGATGGCTACACCTTC	CASSSGTGDGYTF
TRBJ1-2	-	few	TRBV11-2	TGTGCCAGCAGCTCACCCGGCGGGGGGCACTATGGCTACACCTTC	CASSSPGGGHYGYTF
TRBJ1-6	TRBD1	-	TRBV3-1/TRBV3-2	TGTGCCAGCAGCTCAGGGGGGATGAATTCACCCCTCCACTTT	CASSSGGMNSPLHF
TRBJ1-1	-	-	TRBV20-1	TGCAGTCATACCCGGGGAGCTGAAGCTTTCTTT	CSHTRGAEAFF
TRBJ2-7	-	few	TRBV5-4	TGTGCCAGCAGCTCCGGGACAACCGCCTACGAGCAGTACTTC	CASSSGTTAYEQYF
TRBJ1-2	TRBD1	-	TRBV10-3	TGTGCCATCAGTGGTCAGGGGGCGGAGGGCTACACCTTC	CAISGQGAEGYTF
TRBJ1-2	TRBD1	once	TRBV5-8	TGTGCCAGCAGCCCACAGGGGGCGGGTATTTCGGTTGGCTATGGCTACACCTTC	CASSPQGAGISVGYGYTF
TRBJ2-7	-	-	TRBV28	TGTGCCAGCGTGCCCCACGGGTTTCGGGAGGAGCAGTACTTC	CASVPHGFREEQYF
TRBJ1-1	-	few	TRBV12-3/TRBV12-4	TGTGCCAGCAGTTTTTCTTTGAGCACTGAAGCTTTCTTT	CASSFSLSTEAFF
TRBJ1-5	-	-	TRBV19	TGTGCCAGTAGACCCCTGGACGGTGTTTTTGAGCCCCAGCATTTT	CASRPLDGVFEPQHF
TRBJ1-1	-	-	TRBV10-3	TGTGCCATCAGTGAGTCGATGGGGGTTGGCACTGAAGCTTTCTTT	CAISESMGVGTEAFF
TRBJ1-2	-	-	TRBV12-3/TRBV12-4	TGTGCCAGCAGTACAGGGTCTGACTATGGCTACACCTTC	CASSTGSDYGYTF
TRBJ2-2	-	once	TRBV19	TGTGCCAGTAGTTTTTCGTCCTCCGGGGAGCTGTTTTTT	CASSFSSSGELFF
TRBJ2-3	-	-	TRBV5-1	TGCGCCAGCAGCGAGCGACCAAGCATAGATACGCAGTATTTT	CASSERPSIDTQYF
TRBJ1-1	-	few	TRBV21-1	TGTGCCAGCAGCAAAGCCCGGGGGCAGGGGGCGGCAACGGAAGCTTTCTTT	CASSKARGQGAATEAFF
TRBJ1-5	TRBD1	-	TRBV6-2/TRBV6-3	TGTGCCAGCAGCCCAGGGGGCAACAATCAGCCCCAGCATTTT	CASSPGGNNQPQHF
TRBJ2-1	TRBD2	-	TRBV10-3	TGTGCCATCAGTGAGCGGGGACTAGCGGGAGGAGCATACAATGAGCAGTTCTTC	CAISERGLAGGAYNEQFF
TRBJ2-1	TRBD2	-	TRBV9	TGTGCCAGCAGCGTAGAAGGTCTAGCGGGGTTTAATGAGCAGTTCTTC	CASSVEGLAGFNEQFF
TRBJ2-3	-	-	TRBV5-1	TGCGCCAGCAGCTTGGGTGCAGATACGCAGTATTTT	CASSLGADTQYF
TRBJ2-1	TRBD2	-	TRBV3-1/TRBV3-2	TGTGCCAGCAGCCTTATTAGCGGGGGGGCCGGAGGGCAGTTCTTC	CASSLISGGAGGQFF
TRBJ2-7	-	once	TRBV19	TGTGCCAGTAGTATAGCGAGTACTTCCTACGAGCAGTACTTC	CASSIASTSYEQYF
TRBJ1-2	TRBD1	-	TRBV9	TGTGCCAGCAGCGATGGACAGGGGGTAGGCTACACCTTC	CASSDGQGVGYTF
TRBJ2-1	TRBD2	-	TRBV2	TGTGCCAGCAGGGTCCCGGCGGGGGTGAACAATGAGCAGTTCTTC	CASRVPAGVNNEQFF
TRBJ1-2	-	-	TRBV12-3/TRBV12-4	TGTGCCAGCAGTTTTCGGGCCAACTATGGCTACACCTTC	CASSFRANYGYTF
TRBJ2-7	TRBD2	-	TRBV11-2	TGTGCCAGCAGCTGGCTAGCGGGGGGTTCCTACGAGCAGTACTTC	CASSWLAGGSYEQYF
TRBJ2-7	-	-	TRBV18	TGTGCCAGCTCACCAAGTAACAGGGCCGAGCAGTACTTC	CASSPSNRAEQYF
TRBJ2-1	TRBD1	-	TRBV19	TGTGCCAGTGGGGGACAGGGGGGTTACAATGAGCAGTTCTTC	CASGGQGGYNEQFF
TRBJ2-3	-	-	TRBV7-8	TGTGCCAGCAGCGTTTCGGGGGTTACCACAGATACGCAGTATTTT	CASSVSGVTTDTQYF
TRBJ2-3	TRBD2	-	TRBV7-2	TGTGCCAGCAGCCAACTAGCGGGGAGCACAGATACGCAGTATTTT	CASSQLAGSTDTQYF
TRBJ2-7	TRBD1	few	TRBV3-1/TRBV3-2	TGTGCCAGCAGCCACCGGGACAGGGATTACGAGCAGTACTTC	CASSHRDRDYEQYF
TRBJ1-1	-	-	TRBV6-4	TGTGCCAGCAGACCCACTCCCGGGGCGGATTACCTGAACACTGAAGCTTTCTTT	CASRPTPGADYLNTEAFF
TRBJ2-7	-	-	TRBV6-1	TGTGCCAGCAGTGAAGCGTGGGGACGCTACGAGCAGTACTTC	CASSEAWGRYEQYF
TRBJ1-2	TRBD1	-	TRBV19	TGTGCCAGTAGTATATTGGGTGCAGGGGGAAACTACACCTTC	CASSILGAGGNYTF
TRBJ1-1	TRBD1	once	TRBV19	TGTGCCAGTAGTATAAGACAGGGGGCGGTGAACACTGAAGCTTTCTTT	CASSIRQGAVNTEAFF
TRBJ2-7	TRBD2	-	TRBV27	TGTGCCAGCAGGCCATATAGCGGGGCCGTTTACGAGCAGTACTTC	CASRPYSGAVYEQYF
TRBJ1-2	TRBD1	few	TRBV12-3/TRBV12-4	TGTGCCAGCAGCGCAGGGGGTGGCTACACCTTC	CASSAGGGYTF
TRBJ2-3	TRBD1	-	TRBV6-2/TRBV6-3	TGTGCCAGCAGCCGCCTTGGGACAGCAGATACGCAGTATTTT	CASSRLGTADTQYF
TRBJ2-6	-	few	TRBV6-5	TGTGCCAGCAGACACCAGGGTTCTGGGGCCAACGTCCTGACTTTC	CASRHQGSGANVLTF
TRBJ2-3	-	-	TRBV18	TGTGCCAGCTCACCACTCAGGGCCACAGATACGCAGTATTTT	CASSPLRATDTQYF
TRBJ2-2	-	-	TRBV10-1	TGCGCCAGCAGTGAGACACACACCGGGGAGCTGTTTTTT	CASSETHTGELFF
TRBJ1-2	TRBD1	-	TRBV28	TGTGCCACCAGAGGACAGGGTCGGAATGGCTACACCTTC	CATRGQGRNGYTF
TRBJ1-5	-	-	TRBV19	TGTGCCAGTAGTATAGATCTACCGGGGTGGAATCAGCCCCAGCATTTT	CASSIDLPGWNQPQHF
TRBJ1-2	-	-	TRBV27	TGTGCCAGCAGTTTGAATTGGCAGGGGACCTATGGCTACACCTTC	CASSLNWQGTYGYTF
TRBJ2-7	-	-	TRBV9	TGTGCCAGCAGCGGCGGACGGCAAGGCGAGCAGTACTTC	CASSGGRQGEQYF
TRBJ1-1	-	-	TRBV6-2/TRBV6-3	TGTGCCAGCAGTTACGAGGGGAACACTGAAGCTTTCTTT	CASSYEGNTEAFF
TRBJ2-1	TRBD1	-	TRBV7-9	TGTGCCAGCAGCTTGGGACAGGGGGCCCACAATGAGCAGTTCTTC	CASSLGQGAHNEQFF
TRBJ2-2	-	-	TRBV27	TGTGCCACCATCGGACAGTTCACCGGGGAGCTGTTTTTT	CATIGQFTGELFF
TRBJ1-6	-	-	TRBV10-3	TGTGCCATCAGTGATGTGGGAGTCGATAATTCACCCCTCCACTTT	CAISDVGVDNSPLHF
TRBJ1-2	-	-	TRBV27	TGTGCCAGCAGCCCCAACCCTTCCCCGGGGGGTGGCTACACCTTC	CASSPNPSPGGGYTF
TRBJ2-3	-	-	TRBV7-2	TGTGCCAGCAGCCACCCTAGGGGCCGCACAGATACGCAGTATTTT	CASSHPRGRTDTQYF
TRBJ1-5	-	-	TRBV6-1	TGTGCCAGCAGTGAAATTTCCCGGTACGATCAGCCCCAGCATTTT	CASSEISRYDQPQHF
TRBJ2-3	TRBD1	-	TRBV29-1	TGCAGCGCCATGACAGGGGATACGCAGTATTTT	CSAMTGDTQYF